What follows are 8 T cell receptor beta chains derived from one specimen sequenced in a study of CD8 T cells in Susac syndrome. Random hexamers were used to reverse transcribe the RNA input (about 0.45 to 1 ug). TCRdb passed the immunoSEQ multiplex PCR reads through MiXCR, listing each CDR3 protein once. This sample has tens of thousands of distinct CDR3 sequences; roughly 91% occur once, and the top ten carry roughly 0.5%. Sequenced: CD4+ T cells from PBMCs. These receptors all come from a human donor with Susac syndrome.

V and J are TRBV3-1 and TRBJ2-1; D call uncertain. The length of the CDR3 is 16 residues. Germline V gene sequence: CDR1 LGHDT, CDR2 YNNKEL (reference sequence). V was cut by 4 bases and J by 0 bases, with 13 bases left in between. This CDR3 is CASSLTPQSSYNEQFF. CDR3 DNA sequence: TGTGCCAGCAGCCTGACACCTCAGAGCTCCTACAATGAGCAGTTCTTC.

The chain couples TRBV29-1 to TRBJ2-2; tentatively, D is TRBD1 or TRBD2 (5 bases each). CDR1 and CDR2 from the germline V gene are SQVTM and ANQGSEA. The CDR3 sequence is 15 residues long. V was cut by 6 bases and J by 4 bases, with 18 bases left in between. As DNA, the CDR3 is TGCAGCGTGGGGCTAGCCCACAAGTCCACCGGGGAGCTGTTTTTT. Translating it yields CSVGLAHKSTGELFF.

This chain uses TRBV2 with TRBJ1-2, with D uncertain. CDR1 is SNHLY and CDR2 is FYNNEI in the germline V gene. Between the trimmed V and J ends, which lost 4 bases and 2 bases, there was a span of 23 bases. This CDR3 has 18 amino acids. CDR3 sequence (DNA): TGTGCCAGCAGTGTTTTCCTAACCAGCACCGGGATAAACTATGGCTACACCTTC. Its protein product is CASSVFLTSTGINYGYTF.

The chain recombines TRBV13 with TRBJ2-4, with D hard to call. V was clipped by 5 bases and J by 5 bases, with 4 bases between them. CDR3 length: 11 residues. Germline CDR1 PRHDT, CDR2 FYEKMQ (reference sequence). This chain's CDR3 is CASSLQNIQYF. The CDR3 DNA follows: TGTGCCAGCAGCCTCCAAAACATTCAGTACTTC.

V usage is TRBV5-1 and J usage is TRBJ2-7; D is uncertain. The CDR3 runs to 16 residues. Germline-derived CDR1 and CDR2 are SGHRS and YFSETQ. The germline V and J ends were trimmed by 0 bases and 0 bases, with 13 bases remaining between them. The CDR3 bases are TGCGCCAGCAGCTTGGCCGAAGGTACTAACTCCTACGAGCAGTACTTC. It yields the protein CASSLAEGTNSYEQYF.

The J gene is TRBJ2-5, the V gene TRBV5-1, with 13 bases aligning to TRBD2. V dropped 3 bases and J dropped 3; count of bases not matched to a gene: 5. Germline V gene data show CDR1 as SGHRS and CDR2 as YFSETQ. The CDR3 totals 16 residues. CDR3 nucleotide sequence: TGCGCCAGCAGCTCCTCCGGGACTAGCGGGAAAGAGACCCAGTACTTC. Protein: CASSSSGTSGKETQYF.

The chain is built from TRBV27 and TRBJ2-7, with TRBD1 matching 9 bases. Germline trimming cut 6 bases from V and 5 bases from J; bases unmatched to any gene: 11. CDR3 length: 15 amino acids. Germline CDR1 and CDR2: MNHEY and SMNVEV (reference sequence). The DNA for the CDR3 is TGTGCCAGCAGGGCGCTGGGACAGGGTCCTCACGAGCAGTACTTC. Protein product: CASRALGQGPHEQYF.

The chain carries TRBV5-1 and TRBJ1-2; 7 bases match TRBD1. J lost 3 bases, V lost 1 base, and 15 bases had no gene match. From germline, CDR1 is SGHRS and CDR2 YFSETQ. This CDR3 is built from 18 residues. The CDR3 DNA follows: TGCGCCAGCAGCTTGAAAGATGGGGGGACAGTGTTTGACTATGGCTACACCTTC. Its translation: CASSLKDGGTVFDYGYTF.